Ten or more counts support the clone carrying this TCR beta chain. J lost 7 bases, V lost 5 bases, and 10 bases had no gene match. CDR1 is SGHTA and CDR2 is FQGNSA in the germline V gene. This CDR3 region has 15 residues. This sample was taken from a study of early T cells in non-severe SARS-CoV-2 infection. cDNA molecules, individually, were tagged with unique molecular identifiers. TCRdb fed the 5' RACE reads into MiXCR, producing one record per CDR3 protein. There are 75,000 to 90,000 distinct CDR3 sequences in the sample; around 9.3% occur only once, and around 8% lies in the top ten. Material: whole blood, obtained at baseline. The receptor was isolated from an adult who was a healthcare worker with PCR-confirmed SARS-CoV-2 infection or an uninfected control (not recorded which). The rearrangement joins TRBV7-2 to TRBJ2-2; the match to TRBD2 covers 7 bases. The CDR3 here is CASSLHGLVDGELFF. Here the CDR3 DNA reads TGTGCCAGCAGCCTCCACGGACTAGTTGACGGGGAGCTGTTTTTT.